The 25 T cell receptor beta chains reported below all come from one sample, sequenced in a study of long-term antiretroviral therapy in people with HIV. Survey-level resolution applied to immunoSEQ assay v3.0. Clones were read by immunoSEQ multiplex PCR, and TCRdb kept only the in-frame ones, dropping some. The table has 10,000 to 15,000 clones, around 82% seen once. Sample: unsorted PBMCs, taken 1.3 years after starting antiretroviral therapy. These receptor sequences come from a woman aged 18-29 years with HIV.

CDR3 residues: CASSASSGGAWETQYF. CDR3 DNA sequence: TGTGCCAGCAGCGCCTCTAGCGGGGGGGCCTGGGAGACCCAGTACTTC. This sequence joins TRBV7-8 and TRBJ2-5; TRBD2 matches at 12 bases. CDR3 size: 16 residues. The germline V gene encodes CDR1 SGHVS and CDR2 FQNEAQ. V lost 5 bases to trimming and J lost 5 bases; unmatched junction nucleotides: 9.

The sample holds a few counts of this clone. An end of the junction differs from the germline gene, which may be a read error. In DNA, the CDR3 is TGTGTCAGCAAGTCAACAGCAGGGCGCTCCTACGAGCAGTACTTC. This encodes CVSKSTAGRSYEQYF. This chain joins TRBV6-5 and TRBJ2-7, with a weak D call TRBD1 (5 bases). The CDR3 has 15 amino acids. In germline, CDR1 is MNHEY, CDR2 SVGAGI.

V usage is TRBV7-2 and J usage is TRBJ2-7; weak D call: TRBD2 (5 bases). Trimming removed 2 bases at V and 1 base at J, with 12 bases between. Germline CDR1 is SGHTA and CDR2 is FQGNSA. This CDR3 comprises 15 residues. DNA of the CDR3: TGTGCCAGCAGCTTACCCGGGGAGTCTTCCTACGAGCAGTACTTC. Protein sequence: CASSLPGESSYEQYF.

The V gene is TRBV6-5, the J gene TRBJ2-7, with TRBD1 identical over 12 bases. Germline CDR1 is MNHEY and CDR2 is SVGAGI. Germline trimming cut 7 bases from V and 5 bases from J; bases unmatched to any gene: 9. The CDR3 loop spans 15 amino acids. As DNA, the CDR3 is TGTGCCAGCACCAAAGGGACAGGGGGCGCGGACGAGCAGTACTTC. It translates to CASTKGTGGADEQYF.

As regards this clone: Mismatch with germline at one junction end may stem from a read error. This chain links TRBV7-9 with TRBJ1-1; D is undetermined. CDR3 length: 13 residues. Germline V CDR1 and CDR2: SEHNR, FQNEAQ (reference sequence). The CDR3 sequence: CASSVALNTEAFF. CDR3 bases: TGTGCCAGCAGCGTAGCCCTCAACACTGAAGCTTTCTTT.

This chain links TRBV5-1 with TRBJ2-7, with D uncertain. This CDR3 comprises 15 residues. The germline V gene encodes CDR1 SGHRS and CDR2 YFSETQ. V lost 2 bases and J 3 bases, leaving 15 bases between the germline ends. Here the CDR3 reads CASSFDSLGLYEQYF. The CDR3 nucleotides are TGCGCCAGCAGCTTTGATTCCCTTGGGCTCTACGAGCAGTACTTC.

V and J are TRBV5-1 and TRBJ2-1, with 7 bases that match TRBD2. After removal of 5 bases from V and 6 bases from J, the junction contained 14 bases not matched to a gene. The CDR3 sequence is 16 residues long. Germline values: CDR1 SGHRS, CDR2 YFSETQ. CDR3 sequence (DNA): TGCGCCAGCAGTCAATCGGGCGGGGGATATAGCAATGAGCAGTTCTTC. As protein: CASSQSGGGYSNEQFF.

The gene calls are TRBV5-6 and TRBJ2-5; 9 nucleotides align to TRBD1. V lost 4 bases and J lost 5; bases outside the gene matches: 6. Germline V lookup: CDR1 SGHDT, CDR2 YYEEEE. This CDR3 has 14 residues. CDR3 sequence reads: CASSTPTGGETQYF. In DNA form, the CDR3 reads TGTGCCAGCAGCACCCCGACAGGGGGGGAGACCCAGTACTTC.

CDR3 in amino acids: CASRQQPRSDSPLHF. DNA for the CDR3: TGCGCCAGCAGGCAGCAGCCAAGATCAGATTCACCCCTCCACTTT. V gene TRBV4-3 combines with J gene TRBJ1-6, with D hard to call. Germline V gene data show CDR1 as LGHNA and CDR2 as YSLEER. The CDR3 extends over 15 amino acids. Trimming pared 6 bases from V and 8 bases from J, leaving 17 bases between.

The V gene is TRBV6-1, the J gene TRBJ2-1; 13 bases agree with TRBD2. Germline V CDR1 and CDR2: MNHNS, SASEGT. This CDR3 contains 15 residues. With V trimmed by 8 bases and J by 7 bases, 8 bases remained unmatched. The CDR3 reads CASPRTSGSWNEQFF. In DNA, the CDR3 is TGTGCCAGCCCCCGGACTAGCGGGAGTTGGAATGAGCAGTTCTTC.

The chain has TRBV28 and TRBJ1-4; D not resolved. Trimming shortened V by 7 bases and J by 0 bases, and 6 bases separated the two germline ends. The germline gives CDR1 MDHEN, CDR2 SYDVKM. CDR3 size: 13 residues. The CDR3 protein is CASNSATNEKLFF. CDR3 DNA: TGTGCCAGCAACTCTGCAACTAATGAAAAACTGTTTTTT.

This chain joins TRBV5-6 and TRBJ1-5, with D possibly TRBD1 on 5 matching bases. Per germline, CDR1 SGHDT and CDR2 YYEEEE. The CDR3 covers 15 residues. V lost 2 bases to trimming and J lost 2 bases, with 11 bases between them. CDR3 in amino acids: CASSFGGYGNQPQHF. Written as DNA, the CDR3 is TGTGCCAGCAGCTTTGGGGGGTACGGCAATCAGCCCCAGCATTTT.

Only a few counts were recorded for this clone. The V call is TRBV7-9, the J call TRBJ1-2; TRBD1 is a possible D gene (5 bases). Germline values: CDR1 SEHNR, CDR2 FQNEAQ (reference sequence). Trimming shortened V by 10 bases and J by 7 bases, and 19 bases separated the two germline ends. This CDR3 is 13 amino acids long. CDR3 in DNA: TGTGCCACCACCCGGGACGGACGAGGTGGCTACACCTTC. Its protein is CATTRDGRGGYTF. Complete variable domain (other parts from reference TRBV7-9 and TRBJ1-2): DTGVSQNPRHKITKRGQNVTFRCDPISEHNRLYWYRQTLGQGPEFLTYFQNEAQLEKSRLLSDRFSAERPKGSFSTLEIQRTEQGDSAMYLCATTRDGRGGYTFGSGTRLTVV.

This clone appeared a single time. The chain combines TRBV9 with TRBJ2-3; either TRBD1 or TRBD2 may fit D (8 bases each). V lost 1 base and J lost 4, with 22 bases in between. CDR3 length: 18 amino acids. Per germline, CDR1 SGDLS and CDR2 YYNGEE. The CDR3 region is CASSVSIGGDRRPDTQYF. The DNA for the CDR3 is TGTGCCAGCAGCGTATCGATCGGGGGGGACAGGAGGCCAGATACGCAGTATTTT.

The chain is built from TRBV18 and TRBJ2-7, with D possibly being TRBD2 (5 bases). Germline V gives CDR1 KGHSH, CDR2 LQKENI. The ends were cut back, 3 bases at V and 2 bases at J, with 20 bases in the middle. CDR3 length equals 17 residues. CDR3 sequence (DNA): TGTGCCAGCTCACCTTTCGAATCAAGGACGGGGACCTACGAGCAGTACTTC. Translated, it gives CASSPFESRTGTYEQYF.

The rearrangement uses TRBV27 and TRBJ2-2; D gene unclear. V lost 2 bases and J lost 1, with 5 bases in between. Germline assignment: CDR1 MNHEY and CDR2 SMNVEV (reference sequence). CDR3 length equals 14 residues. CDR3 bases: TGTGCCAGCAGTTTACAAGAGAACACCGGGGAGCTGTTTTTT. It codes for CASSLQENTGELFF.

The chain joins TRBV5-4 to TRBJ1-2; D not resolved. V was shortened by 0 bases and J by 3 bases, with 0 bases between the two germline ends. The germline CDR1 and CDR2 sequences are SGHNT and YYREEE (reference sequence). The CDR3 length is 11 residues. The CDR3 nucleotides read TGTGCCAGCAGCTTGGACTATGGCTACACCTTC. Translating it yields CASSLDYGYTF.

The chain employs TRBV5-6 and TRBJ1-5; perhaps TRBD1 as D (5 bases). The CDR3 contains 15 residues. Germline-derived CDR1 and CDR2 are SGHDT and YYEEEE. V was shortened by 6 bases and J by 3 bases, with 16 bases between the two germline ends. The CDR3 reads CASNSGGGSNQPQHF. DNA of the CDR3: TGTGCCAGCAACTCGGGTGGGGGGTCCAATCAGCCCCAGCATTTT.

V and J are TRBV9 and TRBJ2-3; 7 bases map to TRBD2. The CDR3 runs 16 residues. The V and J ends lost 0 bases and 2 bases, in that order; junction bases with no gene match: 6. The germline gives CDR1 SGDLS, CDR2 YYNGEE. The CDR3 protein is CASSVGPSGFTDTQYF. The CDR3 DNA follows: TGTGCCAGCAGCGTAGGACCTAGCGGATTCACAGATACGCAGTATTTT.

CDR3 in DNA: TGTGCCAGCAGTCCGGAAGGACAGAAATTGACCGGCTACACCTTC. It codes for CASSPEGQKLTGYTF. The chain carries TRBV28 and TRBJ1-2; D is possibly TRBD1 (6 bases). The ends were cut back, 5 bases at V and 8 bases at J, with 21 bases in the middle. CDR3 size: 15 residues. Germline values: CDR1 MDHEN, CDR2 SYDVKM.

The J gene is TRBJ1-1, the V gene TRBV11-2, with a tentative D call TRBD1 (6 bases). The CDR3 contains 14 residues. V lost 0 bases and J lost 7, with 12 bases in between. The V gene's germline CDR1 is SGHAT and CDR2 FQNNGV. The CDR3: CASSLDRGQFEAFF. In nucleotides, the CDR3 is TGTGCCAGCAGCTTAGACCGAGGACAGTTTGAAGCTTTCTTT.

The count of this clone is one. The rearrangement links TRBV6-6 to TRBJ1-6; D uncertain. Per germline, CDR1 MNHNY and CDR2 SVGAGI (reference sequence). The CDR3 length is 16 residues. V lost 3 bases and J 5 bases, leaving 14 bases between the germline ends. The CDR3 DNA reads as TGTGCCAGCAGTTATTGGTTGGGGTCGGATAATTCACCCCTCCACTTT. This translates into CASSYWLGSDNSPLHF.

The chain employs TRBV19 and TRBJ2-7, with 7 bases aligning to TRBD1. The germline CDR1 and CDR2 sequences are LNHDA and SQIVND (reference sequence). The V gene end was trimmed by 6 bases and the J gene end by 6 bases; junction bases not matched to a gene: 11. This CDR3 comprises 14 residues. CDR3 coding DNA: TGTGCCAGTAGCTTACAGGGGTCGATGAGCGAGCAGTACTTC. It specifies CASSLQGSMSEQYF.

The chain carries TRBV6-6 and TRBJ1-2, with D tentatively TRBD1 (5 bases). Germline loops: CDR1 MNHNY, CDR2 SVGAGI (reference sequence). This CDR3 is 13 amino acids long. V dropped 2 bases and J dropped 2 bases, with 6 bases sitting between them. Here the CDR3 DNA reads TGTGCCAGCAGTTACCAGGGAAACTATGGCTACACCTTC. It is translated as CASSYQGNYGYTF.

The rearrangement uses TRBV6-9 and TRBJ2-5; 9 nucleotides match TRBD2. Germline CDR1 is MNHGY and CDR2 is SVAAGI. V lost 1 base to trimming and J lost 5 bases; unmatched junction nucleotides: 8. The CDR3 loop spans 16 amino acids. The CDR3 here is CASSYLSGRRGETQYF. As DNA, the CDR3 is TGTGCCAGCAGTTATTTGAGCGGGAGGCGAGGGGAGACCCAGTACTTC.